A single sample is the source of the 22 T cell receptor beta chains below, sequenced in a study of cytomegalovirus exposure and HLA in healthy donors. With 60 Vbeta and 13 Jbeta primers, the PCR was carried out. The assay was immunoSEQ multiplex PCR, and TCRdb's table has in-frame clones only and misses some. This table holds 130,000 to 150,000 clones, 80% found once. Material for sequencing was PBMCs. The receptors derive from a man aged 35 to 55 in good health and CMV-seropositive.

The chain links TRBV27 to TRBJ1-1; 8 nucleotides match TRBD1. J was trimmed by 5 bases and V by 4 bases; bases with no gene match: 6. CDR1 is MNHEY and CDR2 is SMNVEV in the germline V gene (reference sequence). The CDR3 is made up of 14 amino acids. The CDR3 DNA is TGTGCCAGCAGTTACGGACAGGGTCTGACTGAAGCTTTCTTT. This codes for CASSYGQGLTEAFF.

The chain combines TRBV7-2 with TRBJ2-5; D perhaps matches TRBD2 (5 bases). The CDR3 extends over 14 amino acids. Trimming stripped 3 bases from V and 0 bases from J, with 8 bases between. The germline V gene encodes CDR1 SGHTA and CDR2 FQGNSA. In nucleotides, the CDR3 is TGTGCCAGCAGCTTGCAGCGGTACCAAGAGACCCAGTACTTC. Protein product: CASSLQRYQETQYF. Looking up the rest from reference TRBV7-2 and TRBJ2-5 gives the full variable domain: GAGVSQSPSNKVTEKGKDVELRCDPISGHTALYWYRQSLGQGLEFLIYFQGNSAPDKSGLPSDRFSAERTGGSVSTLTIQRTQQEDSAVYLCASSLQRYQETQYFGPGTRLLVL.

The chain employs TRBV16 and TRBJ2-1, with D possibly matching TRBD1 (6 bases). This CDR3 spans 14 amino acids. The V gene lost 0 bases and the J gene lost 9 bases, with 12 bases spanning the gap. Germline lookup yields CDR1 KGHSY and CDR2 FQNENV. The CDR3 is CASSQSQGNGEQFF. CDR3 nucleotide sequence: TGTGCCAGCAGCCAATCACAGGGCAATGGTGAGCAGTTCTTC.

J is TRBJ2-7 and V is TRBV19, with 9 bases aligning to TRBD1. CDR1 and CDR2 (germline): LNHDA, SQIVND (reference sequence). The trim removed 3 bases at V and 4 bases at J, leaving 4 bases unmatched. The CDR3 covers 14 residues. CDR3: CASSMGDRAYEQYF. Written as DNA, the CDR3 is TGTGCCAGTAGTATGGGGGACAGGGCTTACGAGCAGTACTTC.

This chain joins TRBV2 and TRBJ1-4; perhaps TRBD1 as D (6 bases). Germline CDR1 SNHLY, CDR2 FYNNEI. Trimming stripped 1 base from V and 1 base from J, with 7 bases between. The CDR3 extends over 15 amino acids. CDR3 residues: CASSEEGGTNEKLFF. The CDR3 nucleotides are TGTGCCAGCAGTGAAGAAGGGGGAACTAATGAAAAACTGTTTTTT. Drawing the rest from reference TRBV2 and TRBJ1-4, the complete variable domain is EPEVTQTPSHQVTQMGQEVILRCVPISNHLYFYWYRQILGQKVEFLVSFYNNEISEKSEIFDDQFSVERPDGSNFTLKIRSTKLEDSAMYFCASSEEGGTNEKLFFGSGTQLSVL.

The J gene is TRBJ1-2, the V gene TRBV11-2; 7 bases match TRBD1. The CDR3 loop spans 15 amino acids. Germline values: CDR1 SGHAT, CDR2 FQNNGV. V lost 1 base, J lost 5 bases, and 7 bases stayed unmatched. The CDR3 sequence is CASSLVSKGAYGYTF. CDR3 sequence (DNA): TGTGCCAGCAGCTTAGTCTCTAAGGGGGCGTATGGCTACACCTTC.

This sequence joins TRBV14 and TRBJ2-2; 9 bases are shared with TRBD1. Germline assignment: CDR1 SGHDN and CDR2 FVKESK. CDR3 length: 15 residues. After removal of 4 bases from V and 0 bases from J, the junction contained 0 bases not matched to a gene. CDR3 region: CASSRTGANTGELFF. CDR3 sequence (DNA): TGTGCCAGCAGCCGGACAGGGGCGAACACCGGGGAGCTGTTTTTT. The full variable domain, its missing parts supplied by reference TRBV14 and TRBJ2-2, is EAGVTQFPSHSVIEKGQTVTLRCDPISGHDNLYWYRRVMGKEIKFLLHFVKESKQDESGMPNNRFLAERTGGTYSTLKVQPAELEDSGVYFCASSRTGANTGELFFGEGSRLTVL.

The chain has TRBV9 and TRBJ2-7; D may be TRBD1 (6 bases). Germline CDR1 reads SGDLS; CDR2 reads YYNGEE. The CDR3 has 15 amino acids. V lost 2 bases, J lost 5 bases, and 17 bases lay in between. CDR3 residues: CASSVGHLSPHEQYF. CDR3 nucleotides: TGTGCCAGCAGCGTGGGACACCTTAGCCCCCACGAGCAGTACTTC.

V gene TRBV2 combines with J gene TRBJ1-2; 7 bases line up with TRBD1. This CDR3 is built from 11 residues. Germline CDR1 is SNHLY and CDR2 is FYNNEI. Losses at the gene ends were 7 bases for V and 8 bases for J; bases not matched to a gene: 4. The CDR3 bases are TGTGCCAGCACGACAGGGTACGGCTACACCTTC. It translates to CASTTGYGYTF.

V usage is TRBV18 and J usage is TRBJ1-1, with D hard to call. CDR3 length: 14 amino acids. Germline lookup yields CDR1 KGHSH and CDR2 LQKENI. The V gene lost 5 bases and the J gene lost 3 bases, with 13 bases spanning the gap. The CDR3 nucleotides are TGTGCCAGCTCAGGCCTGGAGGTGGACACTGAAGCTTTCTTT. It is translated as CASSGLEVDTEAFF.

V and J are TRBV5-6 and TRBJ2-7; 7 bases agree with TRBD2. From germline, CDR1 is SGHDT and CDR2 YYEEEE. This CDR3 has 15 residues. Losses at the gene ends were 4 bases for V and 7 bases for J; bases not matched to a gene: 14. CDR3 residues: CASSPGPRDYSEQYF. The CDR3 DNA sequence: TGTGCCAGCAGCCCAGGACCCCGGGACTATTCGGAGCAGTACTTC. Together with reference TRBV5-6 and TRBJ2-7, the CDR3 gives the full variable domain: DAGVTQSPTHLIKTRGQQVTLRCSPKSGHDTVSWYQQALGQGPQFIFQYYEEEERQRGNFPDRFSGHQFPNYSSELNVNALLLGDSALYLCASSPGPRDYSEQYFGPGTRLTVT.

The chain employs TRBV27 and TRBJ1-2; perhaps TRBD1 as D (6 bases). The germline gives CDR1 MNHEY, CDR2 SMNVEV (reference sequence). This CDR3 is 14 amino acids long. V lost 4 bases and J 2 bases, leaving 11 bases between the germline ends. The chain's CDR3 is CASSYSTGNYGYTF. CDR3 nucleotide sequence: TGTGCCAGCAGTTATTCAACAGGGAACTATGGCTACACCTTC.

The chain combines TRBV7-9 with TRBJ2-7; D may be TRBD1 (5 bases). The CDR3 extends over 14 amino acids. V was pared by 5 bases and J by 2 bases, with 13 bases between. Germline V gene lookup returns CDR1 SEHNR and CDR2 FQNEAQ (reference sequence). CDR3: CASSARQLPYEQYF. The DNA for the CDR3 is TGTGCCAGCAGCGCACGACAGTTGCCCTACGAGCAGTACTTC.

The rearrangement joins TRBV11-2 to TRBJ2-5; perhaps TRBD2 as D (6 bases). CDR3 length: 14 amino acids. The V gene's germline CDR1 is SGHAT and CDR2 FQNNGV. V lost 5 bases to trimming and J lost 5 bases, with 15 bases between them. The CDR3: CASSPRGFRETQYF. The CDR3, as DNA: TGTGCCAGCAGCCCCCGGGGGTTCCGGGAGACCCAGTACTTC.

CDR3 coding DNA: TGCGCCAGCAGCTTGGGACTAGCGGGAGAGACCCAGTACTTC. This encodes CASSLGLAGETQYF. The V gene is TRBV5-1, the J gene TRBJ2-5; the match to TRBD2 covers 10 bases. The germline V gene encodes CDR1 SGHRS and CDR2 YFSETQ. V trimming: 0 bases; J trimming: 4 bases; junction bases outside the gene matches: 0. This CDR3 comprises 14 residues.

The chain links TRBV28 to TRBJ2-7; 7 bases match TRBD1. Germline CDR1 MDHEN, CDR2 SYDVKM. The trim removed 6 bases at V and 1 base at J, leaving 3 bases unmatched. The CDR3 extends over 13 amino acids. The CDR3 DNA sequence: TGTGCCAGCAGCCTGACAGGGTCCTACGAGCAGTACTTC. Residues: CASSLTGSYEQYF.

The chain couples TRBV30 to TRBJ1-3; maybe TRBD1 (5 bases). The CDR3 has 14 residues. Germline assignment: CDR1 GTSNPN and CDR2 SVGIG (reference sequence). V dropped 5 bases and J dropped 1 base, with 12 bases sitting between them. CDR3 nucleotide sequence: TGTGCCTGGTCTCAGGGCCCTTCTGGAAACACCATATATTTT. Amino acid sequence: CAWSQGPSGNTIYF.

Of note for this clone: The same CDR3 also results from other DNA sequences found in this sample. The chain joins TRBV7-9 to TRBJ2-3; 12 bases align to TRBD2. The V segment lost 6 bases and the J segment 3 bases; nucleotides outside the gene matches: 4. Looked up from germline, CDR1 is SEHNR and CDR2 is FQNEAQ (reference sequence). This CDR3 is built from 15 residues. The CDR3 DNA reads as TGTGCCAGCAGTCTAGCGGGAGGGAGTACAGATACGCAGTATTTT. It is translated as CASSLAGGSTDTQYF.

This clone was counted a few times. This chain uses TRBV5-5 with TRBJ2-5; 9 bases are shared with TRBD1. This CDR3 is 14 amino acids long. With 2 bases clipped from V and 5 bases from J, the junction kept 4 bases outside the gene matches. The germline V gene has CDR1 SGHKS and CDR2 YYEKEE (reference sequence). The CDR3 nucleotides read TGTGCCAGCAGCTTCTGGACAGGGGTGGAGACCCAGTACTTC. Translating it yields CASSFWTGVETQYF.

The V call is TRBV7-2, the J call TRBJ2-7; TRBD1 matches 7 bases. The CDR3 length is 18 residues. The V and J ends lost 2 bases and 5 bases, in that order; junction bases with no gene match: 18. CDR1 SGHTA and CDR2 FQGNSA come from the germline V gene. CDR3 in DNA: TGTGCCAGCAGCTTACTGCTCCAGGGTTTCGGCAGGGGGAACGAGCAGTACTTC. Amino acid sequence: CASSLLLQGFGRGNEQYF.

The chain employs TRBV5-4 and TRBJ1-4; D possibly corresponds to TRBD1 (5 bases). V gave up 4 bases and J gave up 5 bases, with 21 bases separating them. Germline assignment: CDR1 SGHNT and CDR2 YYREEE (reference sequence). This CDR3 is built from 17 residues. The CDR3: CASSPPVTGGENEKLFF. CDR3 in DNA: TGTGCCAGCAGCCCCCCTGTCACCGGGGGAGAAAATGAAAAACTGTTTTTT.

The chain recombines TRBV27 with TRBJ2-3; 14 nucleotides align to TRBD2. The V gene's germline CDR1 is MNHEY and CDR2 SMNVEV (reference sequence). With V trimmed by 2 bases and J by 2 bases, 3 bases remained unmatched. The CDR3 sequence is 17 residues long. This CDR3 is CASSLKGLAGATDTQYF. CDR3 nucleotide sequence: TGTGCCAGCAGTTTAAAGGGACTAGCGGGAGCCACAGATACGCAGTATTTT.